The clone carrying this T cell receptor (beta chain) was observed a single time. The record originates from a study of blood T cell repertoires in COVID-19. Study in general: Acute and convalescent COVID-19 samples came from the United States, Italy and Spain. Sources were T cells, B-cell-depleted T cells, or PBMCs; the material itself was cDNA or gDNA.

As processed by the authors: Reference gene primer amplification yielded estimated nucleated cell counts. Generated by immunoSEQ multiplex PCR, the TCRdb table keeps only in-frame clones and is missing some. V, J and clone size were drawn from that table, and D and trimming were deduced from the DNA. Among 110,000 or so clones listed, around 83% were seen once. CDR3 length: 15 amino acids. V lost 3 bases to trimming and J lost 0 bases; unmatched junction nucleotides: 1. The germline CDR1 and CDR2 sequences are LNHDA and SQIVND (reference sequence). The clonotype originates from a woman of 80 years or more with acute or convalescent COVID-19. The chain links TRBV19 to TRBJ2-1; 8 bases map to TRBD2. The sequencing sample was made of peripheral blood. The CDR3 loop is CASSISGSSYNEQFF. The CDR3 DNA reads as TGTGCCAGTAGTATCAGCGGGAGCTCCTACAATGAGCAGTTCTTC. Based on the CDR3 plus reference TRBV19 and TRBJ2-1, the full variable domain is DGGITQSPKYLFRKEGQNVTLSCEQNLNHDAMYWYRQDPGQGLRLIYYSQIVNDFQKGDIAEGYSVSREKKESFPLTVTSAQKNPTAFYLCASSISGSSYNEQFFGPGTRLTVL.